The text below deals with one T cell receptor beta chain. Its target is not known. This sample is part of a study of T cell responses to AZD1222 COVID-19 vaccine. Findings and limits, study-wide: Clonal diversity may have been underestimated, and the donors were mostly white British, with more females than males.

CDR1 and CDR2 from the germline V gene are SGHAT and FQNNGV. The ends were cut back, 2 bases at V and 3 bases at J, with 14 bases in the middle. The CDR3 is made up of 15 amino acids. Generated by immunoSEQ multiplex PCR, the TCRdb table keeps only in-frame clones and is missing some. This table holds 45,000 to 65,000 clones, 60% to 80% found once. The TCR comes from an adult who received the AZD1222 COVID-19 vaccine. The chain recombines TRBV11-2 with TRBJ2-7, with a tentative D call TRBD2 (7 bases). This specimen was peripheral blood, taken 28 days after the second AZD1222 dose. The DNA of the CDR3 is TGTGCCAGCAGCTTATCCGGCGGGGGCCACTACGAGCAGTACGTC. This encodes CASSLSGGGHYEQYV.